Shown below are 32 T cell receptor beta chains from a single sample sequenced in a study of cytotoxic CD8 clonotypes in ibrutinib-treated CLL. The protocol was immunoSEQ multiplex PCR, while the TCRdb copy is restricted to in-frame clones and leaves out a portion. The data show about 85,000 clones, around 79% seen once. The sequences come from PBMCs, collected after 12 months of ibrutinib treatment. Receptors were obtained from a human donor with chronic lymphocytic leukemia.

This chain links TRBV4-3 with TRBJ2-5; 10 bases line up with TRBD1. CDR3 size: 16 residues. Germline-derived CDR1 and CDR2 are LGHNA and YSLEER. V was pared by 2 bases and J by 2 bases, with 5 bases of the junction left unmatched. In DNA form, the CDR3 reads TGCGCCAGCAGCCAAACTCCGGGACAGGGGCAAGAGACCCAGTACTTC. Its translation: CASSQTPGQGQETQYF.

This sequence joins TRBV7-3 and TRBJ2-2, with D maybe TRBD2 (6 bases). V was shortened by 5 bases and J by 4 bases, with 17 bases between the two germline ends. The CDR3 totals 16 residues. CDR1 and CDR2 from the germline V gene are SGHTA and FQGTGA. The CDR3 DNA reads as TGTGCCAGCAGCCCCAATGGGGGGTTTGGCACCGGGGAGCTGTTTTTT. Translation gives CASSPNGGFGTGELFF.

This clone was counted once. J is TRBJ2-2 and V is TRBV19; D possibly corresponds to TRBD2 (5 bases). Germline lookup yields CDR1 LNHDA and CDR2 SQIVND (reference sequence). With 5 bases removed from V and 5 bases from J, the gap between germline ends came to 18 bases. The CDR3 covers 16 residues. CDR3 in amino acids: CASSVPGEGRTGELFF. The DNA of the CDR3 is TGTGCCAGTAGTGTCCCCGGTGAGGGTAGGACCGGGGAGCTGTTTTTT.

The chain recombines TRBV25-1 with TRBJ1-2; 9 nucleotides match TRBD1. V was clipped by 1 base and J by 6 bases; unmatched bases: 3. CDR3 length: 14 amino acids. Germline CDR1 is MGHDK and CDR2 is SYGVNS. The CDR3 DNA reads TGTGCCAGCAGTGAATGGGGGGACAGGGATGGCTACACCTTC. Residues: CASSEWGDRDGYTF.

The chain carries TRBV28 and TRBJ2-1, with unresolved D. Germline assignment: CDR1 MDHEN and CDR2 SYDVKM. The CDR3 is 13 residues long. Trimming stripped 2 bases from V and 3 bases from J, with 5 bases between. The CDR3 spells CASSLGNYNEQFF. Here the CDR3 DNA reads TGTGCCAGCAGTTTAGGTAACTACAATGAGCAGTTCTTC.

This sequence joins TRBV7-2 and TRBJ2-1; 7 bases match TRBD2. The CDR3 is 14 residues long. Germline lookup yields CDR1 SGHTA and CDR2 FQGNSA. Unmatched junction bases numbered 9, after V lost 6 bases and J lost 7 bases. The CDR3 region has the DNA TGTGCCAGCAGACCTCTAGCGGCGAGAAATGAGCAGTTCTTC. This codes for CASRPLAARNEQFF.

The chain combines TRBV28 with TRBJ2-7, with 8 positions matching TRBD2. The germline V gene has CDR1 MDHEN and CDR2 SYDVKM. The length of the CDR3 is 14 residues. Trimming took 7 bases from V and 2 from J; bases not matched to a gene: 7. CDR3 DNA: TGTGCCAGCACCCTCCTTAGCGGGGCCTACGAGCAGTACTTC. Amino acids: CASTLLSGAYEQYF.

The table lists this clone with a few counts. The V call is TRBV28, the J call TRBJ1-2; D is ambiguous. This CDR3 has 11 residues. The V gene lost 2 bases and the J gene lost 6 bases, with 4 bases spanning the gap. In germline, CDR1 is MDHEN, CDR2 SYDVKM. The CDR3 DNA is TGTGCCAGCAGTTTAAACCATGGCTACACCTTC. This encodes CASSLNHGYTF.

In DNA, the CDR3 is TGTGCCAGCAGTTACCCGGGGGGAGCGGGTGAAGCTTTCTTT. This gives the protein CASSYPGGAGEAFF. This chain joins TRBV6-5 and TRBJ1-1; possible D gene TRBD1, 5 bases. This CDR3 contains 14 residues. Trimming pared 2 bases from V and 7 bases from J, leaving 14 bases between. Germline V gene lookup returns CDR1 MNHEY and CDR2 SVGAGI.

The chain joins TRBV29-1 to TRBJ2-5; 10 nucleotides align to TRBD1. Trimming removed 2 bases from V and 5 bases from J; junction bases left unmatched: 11. CDR1 and CDR2 (germline): SQVTM, ANQGSEA. There are 16 residues in the CDR3. The CDR3 spells CSVEPPTGGAGETQYF. The CDR3 bases are TGCAGCGTTGAACCCCCGACAGGGGGCGCCGGGGAGACCCAGTACTTC.

V is TRBV6-6 and J is TRBJ1-2; 10 nucleotides agree with TRBD1. CDR3 length: 15 residues. CDR1 and CDR2 (germline): MNHNY, SVGAGI (reference sequence). V shed 6 bases and J 5 bases; nucleotides not matched to a gene: 9. This chain's CDR3 is CASRHPGTGVYGYTF. The CDR3 coding sequence is TGTGCCAGCAGACACCCCGGGACAGGGGTTTATGGCTACACCTTC.

The chain recombines TRBV7-4 with TRBJ2-7, with 10 bases aligning to TRBD2. The CDR3 extends over 17 amino acids. Losses at the gene ends were 5 bases for V and 6 bases for J; bases not matched to a gene: 16. Germline V gene sequence: CDR1 SGHVT, CDR2 SQSDAQ. CDR3 DNA sequence: TGTGCCAGCAGCCCCCTGGGGTACCCGGGACTAGCGTGCGAGCAGTACTTC. Translating gives CASSPLGYPGLACEQYF.

The chain is built from TRBV11-2 and TRBJ2-2; D possibly corresponds to TRBD1 (5 bases). CDR1 SGHAT and CDR2 FQNNGV come from the germline V gene. The CDR3 runs to 16 residues. V dropped 2 bases and J dropped 0 bases, with 10 bases sitting between them. CDR3 nucleotides: TGTGCCAGCAGCTTAACGACAGATACGAACACCGGGGAGCTGTTTTTT. Amino acid sequence: CASSLTTDTNTGELFF.

The chain carries TRBV9 and TRBJ2-3; TRBD1 agrees at 11 bases. In germline, CDR1 is SGDLS, CDR2 YYNGEE. The CDR3 has 16 amino acids. V was pared by 0 bases and J by 6 bases, with 6 bases of the junction left unmatched. CDR3 DNA sequence: TGTGCCAGCAGCGTAGCTGCGGGACAGGGGGTGGATACGCAGTATTTT. This codes for CASSVAAGQGVDTQYF.

The CDR3: CASSSRTPQHF. CDR3 DNA sequence: TGTGCCAGCAGCTCACGGACGCCCCAGCATTTT. The V and J genes are TRBV12-1 and TRBJ1-5. TRBV12-1 is noted as a pseudogene. CDR3 size: 11 residues.

The chain has TRBV7-2 and TRBJ2-3; 12 nucleotides line up with TRBD1. Unmatched junction bases numbered 9, after V lost 5 bases and J lost 6 bases. Germline CDR1 and CDR2: SGHTA and FQGNSA. The length of the CDR3 is 16 residues. CDR3 sequence reads: CASSPAGTGGWDTQYF. The DNA for the CDR3 is TGTGCCAGCAGCCCGGCCGGGACAGGGGGCTGGGATACGCAGTATTTT.

This clone appeared a few times. Here the CDR3 reads CASSLSGVANTGELFF. CDR3 in DNA: TGTGCCAGCAGCTTGTCGGGAGTGGCGAACACCGGGGAGCTGTTTTTT. This sequence joins TRBV7-7 and TRBJ2-2; perhaps TRBD2 as D (6 bases). This CDR3 comprises 16 residues. The V gene's germline CDR1 is SSHAT and CDR2 FNYEAQ (reference sequence). V was shortened by 3 bases and J by 0 bases, with 11 bases between the two germline ends.

V and J are TRBV18 and TRBJ2-3; 9 bases map to TRBD1. This CDR3 has 15 amino acids. The trim removed 4 bases at V and 1 base at J, leaving 3 bases unmatched. Per the germline V gene, CDR1 is KGHSH and CDR2 is LQKENI. CDR3 in amino acids: CASSRRTGGTDTQYF. The DNA for the CDR3 is TGTGCCAGCTCACGAAGGACAGGGGGCACAGATACGCAGTATTTT.

This chain joins TRBV11-2 and TRBJ1-1; 8 nucleotides agree with TRBD1. J gave up 0 bases and V 5 bases, and 2 bases lay outside the gene matches. Germline V CDR1 and CDR2: SGHAT, FQNNGV. The length of the CDR3 is 14 residues. CDR3 nucleotides: TGTGCCAGCAGCCGGACAGGGTTGAACACTGAAGCTTTCTTT. Amino acid sequence: CASSRTGLNTEAFF.

This clone was recorded a few times. The chain uses TRBV12-2 and TRBJ2-7; the D call of TRBD2 is as the table states it, not checked on the DNA. TRBV12-2 corresponds to a pseudogene. The CDR3 is 15 residues long. The CDR3 sequence: CASRLLRLAGEEQYF. As DNA, the CDR3 is TGTGCAAGTCGCTTACTCCGGCTAGCGGGAGAGGAGCAGTACTTC.

The rearrangement uses TRBV19 and TRBJ2-3, with unresolved D. Germline V lookup: CDR1 LNHDA, CDR2 SQIVND (reference sequence). V was pared by 5 bases and J by 0 bases, with 12 bases between. The CDR3 sequence is 15 residues long. CDR3 in amino acids: CASSLTHGSTDTQYF. CDR3 coding DNA: TGTGCCAGTAGTCTTACCCACGGGAGCACAGATACGCAGTATTTT.

The V gene is TRBV9, the J gene TRBJ1-6; 9 bases map to TRBD1. CDR3 length: 14 amino acids. Looked up from germline, CDR1 is SGDLS and CDR2 is YYNGEE. Trimming cost V 6 bases and J 10 bases; bases outside gene matches: 8. The CDR3 nucleotides read TGTGCCAGCACCCCCGGGACAGGGAAGTCACCCCTCCACTTT. Translating it yields CASTPGTGKSPLHF.

This CDR3 is CASGSGPGGTQYF. The CDR3 nucleotides read TGTGCTAGTGGTTCGGGACCGGGAGGCACGCAGTATTTT. The V and J genes are TRBV12-5 and TRBJ2-3; 7 positions match TRBD2. The germline V gene encodes CDR1 LGHNT and CDR2 FRNRAP. The V and J ends lost 4 bases and 9 bases, in that order; junction bases with no gene match: 7. This CDR3 has 13 residues.

This clone was observed a few times. The chain has TRBV18 and TRBJ1-6; a weak D match, TRBD1 (5 bases). Germline-derived CDR1 and CDR2 are KGHSH and LQKENI. The V and J ends lost 3 bases and 10 bases respectively, with 13 bases between them. This CDR3 spans 14 amino acids. The CDR3 loop is CASSPLGRDSPLHF. The CDR3 DNA reads as TGTGCCAGCTCACCCCTGGGAAGGGACTCACCCCTCCACTTT.

The chain employs TRBV5-1 and TRBJ2-5; D call uncertain. The V and J ends lost 3 bases and 2 bases respectively, with 17 bases between them. The CDR3 is made up of 16 amino acids. The germline gives CDR1 SGHRS, CDR2 YFSETQ. CDR3 bases: TGCGCCAGCAGCTCAACCGTGGCAGCTAAACAAGAGACCCAGTACTTC. Its protein product is CASSSTVAAKQETQYF.

The chain is built from TRBV27 and TRBJ2-1; TRBD2 is a possible D gene (6 bases). V lost 6 bases and J 5 bases, leaving 17 bases between the germline ends. The CDR3 runs to 15 residues. Germline V gene sequence: CDR1 MNHEY, CDR2 SMNVEV (reference sequence). The CDR3 DNA sequence: TGTGCCAGCAGCCCCCTCAGGGAGGTCCACAATGAGCAGTTCTTC. Translating gives CASSPLREVHNEQFF.

The chain combines TRBV7-8 with TRBJ2-7; a possible D gene is TRBD2 (6 bases). The CDR3 runs to 13 residues. V was clipped by 7 bases and J by 0 bases, with 10 bases between them. The germline gives CDR1 SGHVS, CDR2 FQNEAQ. The CDR3 spells CASTSASSYEQYF. The CDR3 DNA follows: TGTGCCAGCACTAGCGCGAGCTCCTACGAGCAGTACTTC.

CDR3 coding DNA: TGCGCCAGCAGCTTTGGGGGACAGCCCCAAGAGACCCAGTACTTC. Its protein is CASSFGGQPQETQYF. The chain uses TRBV5-1 and TRBJ2-5, with 7 bases identical to TRBD1. The CDR3 sequence is 15 residues long. Losses at the gene ends were 2 bases for V and 1 base for J; bases not matched to a gene: 5. Per germline, CDR1 SGHRS and CDR2 YFSETQ.

The J gene is TRBJ2-3, the V gene TRBV29-1, with a possible D match to TRBD1 (6 bases). The CDR3 consists of 12 residues. Germline CDR1 SQVTM, CDR2 ANQGSEA. V dropped 7 bases and J dropped 6 bases, with 14 bases sitting between them. The CDR3 here is CSATPRGDTQYF. CDR3 nucleotides: TGCAGCGCCACGCCCAGGGGTGATACGCAGTATTTT.

The gene calls are TRBV6-1 and TRBJ1-2; TRBD1 matches at 9 bases. This CDR3 region has 15 residues. The V and J ends lost 2 bases and 8 bases, in that order; junction bases with no gene match: 9. The germline V gene encodes CDR1 MNHNS and CDR2 SASEGT. CDR3 DNA sequence: TGTGCCAGCAGTGAAAACCTACAGGGGGCGGAAGGCTACACCTTC. Protein product: CASSENLQGAEGYTF.

This clone was detected a few times. V is TRBV7-9 and J is TRBJ1-4, with 7 positions matching TRBD1. Germline CDR1 is SEHNR and CDR2 is FQNEAQ (reference sequence). CDR3 length: 15 amino acids. V was clipped by 4 bases and J by 4 bases; unmatched bases: 6. The CDR3 protein is CASSSGTAFNEKLFF. The CDR3 coding sequence is TGTGCCAGCAGCTCAGGGACAGCCTTTAATGAAAAACTGTTTTTT.

J is TRBJ1-2 and V is TRBV28; perhaps TRBD1 as D (5 bases). This CDR3 has 14 residues. Germline CDR1 MDHEN, CDR2 SYDVKM. Trimming shortened V by 6 bases and J by 8 bases, and 19 bases separated the two germline ends. This chain's CDR3 is CASSPAWSWGGYTF. CDR3 DNA: TGTGCCAGCAGCCCGGCCTGGTCCTGGGGGGGCTACACCTTC.